This T cell receptor (beta chain) was recorded in a study of blood T cell repertoires in COVID-19 (dated by TCRdb to the early 2020s). General notes on the study: Samples covering the acute and convalescent phases of COVID-19 were provided by collaborators in the United States, Italy and Spain. The prospective study material was composed of cDNA or gDNA derived from T cells, B-cell-depleted T cells, or PBMCs. Deeply sampled blood TCRbeta repertoires from subjects exposed to, actively infected with, or recovered from COVID-19 were included in the dataset. The repertoires were released in a freely available public database meant as a resource for research on the immune response to SARS-CoV-2. Samples were obtained from the ongoing ImmuneRACE study (first 160 participants) and from some 1,200 subjects provided by 6 global collaborators. Sample metadata almost always included a de-identified subject ID, COVID-19 status, age in years and sex. Where available, HLA class I and class II types were obtained from metadata supplied by the sample provider rather than from assay-based typing.

TCRbeta CDR3 regions were amplified from genomic DNA using the immunoSEQ Assay, a bias-controlled multiplex PCR. The authors' pipeline ran thus. The number of nucleated cells in each sample was estimated from the amplification of reference gene primers within the assay. Sequence reads were collapsed and filtered to measure the absolute abundance of every unique TCRbeta CDR3 rearrangement. For each sample, productive Simpson clonality was calculated by taking the square root of Simpson's diversity index across productive rearrangements. Imported from immuneACCESS, the table was reduced by TCRdb to in-frame sequences with V and J called. These copies leave out some clones; in studies compared against another copy, an unresolved V gene accounts for under half, and the cause of the remainder is not known. The V and J calls and the clone size are those of that table, but D and trimming were determined from the DNA. For this sample there are fewer than 50,000 clones; around 81% appear just once. The ten largest account for roughly 40% of the sample.

Collaborating institutions collected whole blood in K2EDTA tubes following their own protocols. For TCRbeta analysis, collaborators shipped samples in one of three forms: frozen whole blood, isolated PBMCs, or DNA extracted from either of those sample types. As to this clone: It has no known antigen specificity. Compared with germline, one end of the junction differs, possibly owing to a read error.

Paper-wide results and their limitations: How much clinical and demographic metadata was included differed by source and by participant, and the metadata was provided uncurated.

The germline V gene (reference sequence) specifies MNHEY as CDR1 and SMNVEV as CDR2. Reading from cysteine to phenylalanine, the CDR3 counts 15 amino acids. The kept DNA is CDR3 alone, 45 bases in frame from the first base. The TCR originated in a man aged 35 to 55 with active or convalescent COVID-19. The rearranged segments are TRBV27 and TRBJ2-5, with 8 middle bases fitting TRBD2. What was sequenced was peripheral blood. The CDR3: CASSSPSGGQEIQYF. The bases read TGTGCCAGCAGTTCCCCCTCGGGGGGGCAAGAGATCCAGTACTTC.